This TCR beta chain was captured by sequencing in a study of blood T cells in healthy people across ages. PCR was performed a second time for roughly 7 to 12 cycles using a sample-barcoded 5' primer and a J-beta primer mix. TCRdb processed the 5' RACE reads anew with MiXCR; each CDR3 protein has one entry. The sample contains roughly 1.7 million distinct CDR3 sequences, almost 35% of which appear only once. The CDR3 loop spans 16 amino acids. Per the germline V gene, CDR1 is SGHRS and CDR2 is YFSETQ. The V end was cut by 1 base, the J end by 1 base, with 15 bases between. This receptor was identified in a woman aged 25 to 39 in good health. This chain uses TRBV5-1 with TRBJ2-7; tentative D call: TRBD1 (6 bases). Sequenced input: blood. This CDR3 reads CASSLLTGTLSYEQYF. The DNA for the CDR3 is TGCGCCAGCAGCTTGTTAACTGGGACACTATCCTACGAGCAGTACTTC.